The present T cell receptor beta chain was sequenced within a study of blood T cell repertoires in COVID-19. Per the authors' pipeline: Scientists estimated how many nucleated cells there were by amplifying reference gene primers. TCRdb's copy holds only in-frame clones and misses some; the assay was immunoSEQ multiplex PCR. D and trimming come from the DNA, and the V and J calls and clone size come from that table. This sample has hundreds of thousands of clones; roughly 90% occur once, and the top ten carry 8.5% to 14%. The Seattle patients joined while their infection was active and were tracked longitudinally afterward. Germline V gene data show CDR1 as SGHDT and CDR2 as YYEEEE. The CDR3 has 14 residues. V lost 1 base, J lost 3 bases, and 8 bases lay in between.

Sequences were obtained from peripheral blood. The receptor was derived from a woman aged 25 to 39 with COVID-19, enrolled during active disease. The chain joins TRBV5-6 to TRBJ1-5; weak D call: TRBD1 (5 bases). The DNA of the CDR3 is TGTGCCAGCAGCTTGTACAGGTACAATCAGCCCCAGCATTTT. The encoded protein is CASSLYRYNQPQHF.